This T cell receptor (beta chain) came from a study of shared clonotypes between healthy human individuals. Whole-study results and caveats: Against clonotypes common to all four donors, non-shared ones had lower generation probabilities.

A note on this clone: Its target is unknown. The sample has other DNA sequences that encode this CDR3 too.

The CDR3 extends over 11 amino acids. CDR1 is MNHEY, CDR2 SMNVEV, per germline (reference sequence). The V and J ends lost 8 bases and 6 bases respectively, with 8 bases between them. CD45RO-negative, CCR7-selected cells formed the naive CD8 fraction, which excluded terminally differentiated effector memory CD45RA+ cells. Healthy HIV-negative adults without recent acute infections or vaccinations served as donors. Clones were read by immunoSEQ multiplex PCR, and TCRdb kept only the in-frame ones, dropping some. The table shows 700,000 to 950,000 clones, with around 96% occurring only once. The chain links TRBV27 to TRBJ2-1; D possibly corresponds to TRBD1 (5 bases). The sample taken for sequencing was naive CD8+ T cells sorted from blood. The TCR sequence derives from a man younger than 40 in good health. CDR3 coding DNA: TGTGCCAGCCGTAGGGGCAATGAGCAGTTCTTC. This translates into CASRRGNEQFF.